This TCR beta chain was documented in a study of T cells in Graves' hyperthyroidism and ophthalmopathy. The CDR3 is 19 amino acids. In germline, CDR1 is LNHDA, CDR2 SQIVND (reference sequence). Amplification targeted TCR beta CDR3 regions from RNA transcripts. HTBI primers were the set used in a first-round RT-PCR of the TCR CDR3. MiXCR, applied by TCRdb to the multiplex PCR reads, yields one record per CDR3 protein. Among approximately 520,000 distinct CDR3 sequences listed, less than 25% were seen once. This clonotype was seen more than once but under ten times. An end of the junction differs from the germline gene, which may be a read error. Fresh 10 ml peripheral blood yielded PBMCs.

This clonotype was sampled from a man between 18 and 29 years old with Graves' hyperthyroidism. The specimen sequenced was blood. The chain employs TRBV19 and TRBJ2-2, with D possibly TRBD1 on 5 matching bases. In DNA, the CDR3 is TGTACCAGTACCCCCTCAAGAAGGACACCGCCACAGAACACCGGGGAGCTGTTTTTT. Residues: CTSTPSRRTPPQNTGELFF. Drawing the rest from reference TRBV19 and TRBJ2-2, the complete variable domain is DGGITQSPKYLFRKEGQNVTLSCEQNLNHDAMYWYRQDPGQGLRLIYYSQIVNDFQKGDIAEGYSVSREKKESFPLTVTSAQKNPTAFYLCTSTPSRRTPPQNTGELFFGEGSRLTVL.